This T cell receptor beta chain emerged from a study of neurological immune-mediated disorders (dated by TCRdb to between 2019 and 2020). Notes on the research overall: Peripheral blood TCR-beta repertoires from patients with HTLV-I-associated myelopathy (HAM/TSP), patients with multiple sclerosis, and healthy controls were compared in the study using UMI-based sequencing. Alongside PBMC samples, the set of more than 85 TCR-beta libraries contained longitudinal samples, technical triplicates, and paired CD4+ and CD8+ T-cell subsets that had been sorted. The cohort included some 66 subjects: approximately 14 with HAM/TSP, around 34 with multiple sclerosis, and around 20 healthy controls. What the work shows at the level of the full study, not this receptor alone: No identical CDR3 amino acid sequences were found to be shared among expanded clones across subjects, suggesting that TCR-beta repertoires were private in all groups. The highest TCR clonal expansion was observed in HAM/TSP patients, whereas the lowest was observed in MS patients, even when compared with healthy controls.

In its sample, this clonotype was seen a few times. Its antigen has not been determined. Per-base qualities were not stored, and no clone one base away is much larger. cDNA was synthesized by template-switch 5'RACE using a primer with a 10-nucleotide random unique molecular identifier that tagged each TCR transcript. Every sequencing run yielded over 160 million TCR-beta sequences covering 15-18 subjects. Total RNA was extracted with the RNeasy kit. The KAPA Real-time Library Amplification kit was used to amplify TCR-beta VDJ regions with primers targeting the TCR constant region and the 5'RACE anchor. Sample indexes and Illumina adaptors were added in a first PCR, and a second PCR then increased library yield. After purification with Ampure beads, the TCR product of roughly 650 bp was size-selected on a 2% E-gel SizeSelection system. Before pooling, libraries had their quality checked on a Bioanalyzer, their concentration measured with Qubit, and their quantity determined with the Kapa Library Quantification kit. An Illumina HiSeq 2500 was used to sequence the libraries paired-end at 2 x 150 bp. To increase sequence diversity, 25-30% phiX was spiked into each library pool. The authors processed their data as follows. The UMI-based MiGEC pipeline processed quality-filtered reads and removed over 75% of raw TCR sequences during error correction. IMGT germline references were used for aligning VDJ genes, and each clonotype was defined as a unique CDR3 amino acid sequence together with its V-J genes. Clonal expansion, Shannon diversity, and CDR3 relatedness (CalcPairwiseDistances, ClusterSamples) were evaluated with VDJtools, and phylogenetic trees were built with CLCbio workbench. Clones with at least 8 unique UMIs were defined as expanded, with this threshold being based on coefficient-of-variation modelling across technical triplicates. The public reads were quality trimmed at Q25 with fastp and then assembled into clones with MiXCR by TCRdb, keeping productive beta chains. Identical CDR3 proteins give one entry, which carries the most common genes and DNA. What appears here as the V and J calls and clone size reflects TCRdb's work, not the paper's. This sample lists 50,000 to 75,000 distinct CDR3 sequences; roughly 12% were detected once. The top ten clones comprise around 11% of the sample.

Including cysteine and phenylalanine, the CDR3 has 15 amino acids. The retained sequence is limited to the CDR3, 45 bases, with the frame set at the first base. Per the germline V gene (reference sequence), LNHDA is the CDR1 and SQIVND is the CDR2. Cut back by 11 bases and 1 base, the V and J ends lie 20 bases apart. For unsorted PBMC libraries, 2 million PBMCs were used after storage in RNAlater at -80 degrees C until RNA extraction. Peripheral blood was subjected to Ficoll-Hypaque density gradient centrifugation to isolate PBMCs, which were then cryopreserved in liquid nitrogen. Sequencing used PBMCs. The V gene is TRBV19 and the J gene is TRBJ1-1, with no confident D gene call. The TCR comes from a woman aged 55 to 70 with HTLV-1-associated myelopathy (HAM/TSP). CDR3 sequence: CAGPVLRSENTEAFF. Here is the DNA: TGTGCCGGCCCAGTGCTCAGGAGCGAGAACACTGAAGCTTTCTTT.